Sequencing of this TCR beta chain was carried out in a study of OX40 agonist ivuxolimab in advanced cancers. General notes on the study: Ivuxolimab, which targeted the costimulatory receptor OX40 (CD134), was an agonistic, fully human IgG2 monoclonal antibody. Intravenous ivuxolimab was administered to patients every 2 weeks at six dose levels: 0.01, 0.1, 0.3, 1.5, 3 and 10 mg/kg. The paper covers the monotherapy dose-escalation part of the phase I ivuxolimab trial, which included N = 52 patients. Partial responses occurred in three dose-escalation patients, of whom one had hepatocellular carcinoma and two had cutaneous melanoma. Of the roughly 53 patients in dose escalation, around 19 had hepatocellular carcinoma, about 15 had melanoma, 9 had renal cell carcinoma and 9 had head and neck cancer. The purpose of peripheral TCRbeta sequencing was to test whether ivuxolimab changed TCR sequence diversity and led to clonal T-cell expansion. Patients were allowed to have had prior anti-PD-1, anti-PD-L1 or anti-CTLA-4 therapy, and more than 30% of the dose-escalation patients had previously received checkpoint inhibitors. In the dose-escalation cohort, approximately 82% of patients were male, and the mean age was 60 years with a range of 23 to 79. Overall results and qualifications from the work: Antigen specificity was not determined for the clonally expanded peripheral T cells. At doses of 0.1 to 3.0 mg/kg, clonal expansion of both CD4+ and CD8+ blood T cells was observed from baseline to week 6. After ivuxolimab, more expanded clones were found on average in CD8+ T cells than in CD4+ T cells. Low levels of normalized T-cell clonal expansion were also seen in some patients who did not respond. In partial responders in the 0.1-3.0 mg/kg groups, normalized peripheral clonal expansion was found to be among the lowest, especially among CD8+ T cells.

For sequencing of the TCRbeta CDR3 region, genomic DNA was extracted from the sorted cells. The immunoSEQ Assay was used to sequence the TCRbeta CDR3 regions. Not all clones reach the TCRdb copy of this immuneACCESS table, which keeps in-frame sequences only. Checked studies attribute under half of the gap to unresolved V genes and leave the rest unexplained. The table for this sample lists 90,000 or so clones; under 95% of them were counted only once. The top ten clonotypes cover around 0.86% of the sample. Counted from cysteine to phenylalanine, this CDR3 has 13 amino acids. Kept here is only the CDR3 DNA, which spans 39 bases and is read in frame from base 1. V is cut by 5 bases and J by 9 bases, and the space between the germline ends is 15 bases. CDR1 SGHTA and CDR2 FQGTGA are derived from the germline V gene. Patients with autoimmune disease history or receiving systemic immunosuppression were excluded from the trial. In every dose cohort, peripheral blood was drawn for TCR sequencing at baseline, cycle 4 day 1, and cycle 7 day 1. The samples were taken from a phase I, first-in-human, multicenter, open-label dose-escalation trial of ivuxolimab. The trial enrolled adults with locally advanced or metastatic head and neck squamous cell, hepatocellular, melanoma or renal cell carcinoma. Before TCR sequencing, CD4+ T cells and CD8+ T cells from peripheral blood were sorted into separate populations.

A word on this clone: Its antigen is not yet known. No much larger clonotype is one base removed from it; base qualities were not supplied.

Sequenced here: CD4+ or CD8+ T cells sorted from blood, sampled in a trial of the OX40 agonist ivuxolimab. The TCR originated in an adult with an advanced solid tumor such as melanoma, head and neck, liver or kidney cancer. The rearrangement joined TRBV7-3 to TRBJ2-3; TRBD2 is possibly the D segment (5 matching bases). The base sequence is TGTGCCAGCAGCCTAGACACCGGGAAGACGCAGTATTTT. It encodes CASSLDTGKTQYF.